The 9 T cell receptor beta chains below were found in one sample sequenced in a study of T-cell memory formation after mild COVID-19. MiXCR, run by TCRdb on the 5' RACE reads, gives a single entry per CDR3 protein. The data contain 290,000 or so distinct CDR3 sequences, approximately 20% of them singletons. Sequences were obtained from PBMCs or a T cell subset sorted from them (not recorded which). The source of these receptors is a man between 18 and 35 years old who had mild COVID-19 (a few samples of this study predate the infection). Cell type and time point are not known.

The DNA for the CDR3 is TGCGCCAGCAGCGCCTGGACAGGGGAACATCAGCCCCAGCATTTT. This sequence encodes CASSAWTGEHQPQHF. This chain joins TRBV5-1 and TRBJ1-5; 9 nucleotides agree with TRBD1. V was clipped by 4 bases and J by 5 bases; unmatched bases: 7. The germline gives CDR1 SGHRS, CDR2 YFSETQ. This CDR3 has 15 residues.

The rearrangement uses TRBV5-1 and TRBJ1-1; D may be TRBD1 (6 bases). The germline V and J ends were trimmed by 4 bases and 6 bases, with 16 bases remaining between them. This CDR3 is built from 14 residues. Germline lookup yields CDR1 SGHRS and CDR2 YFSETQ. The CDR3 region has the DNA TGCGCCAGCAGCCCCGAACGGGGGCTTGCTGAAGCTTTCTTT. Protein: CASSPERGLAEAFF.

Only a few counts were recorded for this clonotype. V usage is TRBV6-2 or TRBV6-3 and J usage is TRBJ1-5; 10 positions agree with TRBD1. V shed 5 bases, J shed 6 bases, and the junction held 7 bases outside the gene matches. Germline-derived CDR1 and CDR2 are MNHEY and SVGEGT. The CDR3 totals 15 residues. Here the CDR3 DNA reads TGTGCCAGCAGTCCAGACAGGGGGCAGGCTCAGCCCCAGCATTTT. Residues: CASSPDRGQAQPQHF.

This chain joins TRBV9 and TRBJ2-3; D uncertain. The length of the CDR3 is 16 residues. Trimming removed 4 bases from V and 7 bases from J, with 22 bases in between. Per the germline V gene, CDR1 is SGDLS and CDR2 is YYNGEE. The CDR3 DNA is TGTGCCAGCAGCCCGCGGCTAGAAGGGTGGGGAAATACGCAGTATTTT. Translated, it gives CASSPRLEGWGNTQYF.

This sequence joins TRBV6-5 and TRBJ1-5; TRBD1 agrees at 10 bases. The J segment lost 6 bases and the V segment lost 0 bases, leaving 5 bases of the junction unmatched. CDR1 is MNHEY and CDR2 is SVGAGI in the germline V gene. The CDR3 sequence is 16 residues long. The CDR3 loop is CASSYSGDRGSQPQHF. CDR3 nucleotides: TGTGCCAGCAGTTACTCGGGGGACAGGGGTAGTCAGCCCCAGCATTTT.

The chain is built from TRBV7-3 and TRBJ1-1; D call uncertain. Germline V gives CDR1 SGHTA, CDR2 FQGTGA. CDR3 length: 13 amino acids. The V gene lost 3 bases and the J gene lost 1 base, with 6 bases spanning the gap. CDR3 sequence: CASSFVSNTEAFF. The CDR3 DNA follows: TGTGCCAGCAGCTTTGTTTCGAACACTGAAGCTTTCTTT.

This clonotype occurred a few times. The chain has TRBV28 and TRBJ2-3, with D hard to call. The CDR3 has 13 amino acids. Between the trimmed V and J ends, which lost 10 bases and 0 bases, there was a span of 11 bases. Germline V gene data show CDR1 as MDHEN and CDR2 as SYDVKM. The CDR3 DNA is TGTGCCACCCAACGACCTAGCACAGATACGCAGTATTTT. It translates to CATQRPSTDTQYF.

This clonotype was seen more than once but under ten times. The chain links TRBV5-1 to TRBJ2-3; the D is unclear. V was clipped by 4 bases and J by 6 bases, with 9 bases between them. Per the germline V gene, CDR1 is SGHRS and CDR2 is YFSETQ. The CDR3 is 12 residues long. The CDR3 is CASSRPSDTQYF. CDR3 in DNA: TGCGCCAGCAGCCGCCCCTCGGATACGCAGTATTTT.

This clonotype has just a few counts. The chain uses TRBV7-9 and TRBJ1-5, with 7 bases matching TRBD1. The germline CDR1 and CDR2 sequences are SEHNR and FQNEAQ (reference sequence). The CDR3 is 13 residues long. Unmatched junction bases numbered 9, after V lost 5 bases and J lost 11 bases. DNA of the CDR3: TGTGCCAGCAGCCCAGGGGGTGGGGCGGCCCAGCATTTT. Translated, it gives CASSPGGGAAQHF. Full variable domain (remainder filled in from reference TRBV7-9 and TRBJ1-5): DTGVSQNPRHKITKRGQNVTFRCDPISEHNRLYWYRQTLGQGPEFLTYFQNEAQLEKSRLLSDRFSAERPKGSFSTLEIQRTEQGDSAMYLCASSPGGGAAQHFGDGTRLSIL.